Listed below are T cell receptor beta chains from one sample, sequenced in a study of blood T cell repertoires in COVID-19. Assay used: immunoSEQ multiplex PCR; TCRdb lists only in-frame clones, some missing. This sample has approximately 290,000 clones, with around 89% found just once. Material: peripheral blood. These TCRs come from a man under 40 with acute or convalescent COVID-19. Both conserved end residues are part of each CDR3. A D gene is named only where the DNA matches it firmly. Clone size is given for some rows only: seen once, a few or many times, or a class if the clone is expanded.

CDR3 protein: CASSLQATNEKLFF; CDR3 DNA: TGCGCCAGCAGCTTACAAGCAACTAATGAAAAACTGTTTTTT; J gene: TRBJ1-4; D gene: -; clone size: -; CDR3 length: 14; V gene: TRBV5-1
CDR3 protein: CASSGDSSNQPQHF; CDR3 DNA: TGTGCCAGCAGTGGGGACAGCAGCAATCAGCCCCAGCATTTT; J gene: TRBJ1-5; D gene: TRBD1; clone size: -; CDR3 length: 14; V gene: TRBV2
CDR3 protein: CASSQDFQAWKAGELFF; CDR3 DNA: TGTGCCAGCAGCCAAGATTTTCAGGCCTGGAAGGCCGGGGAGCTGTTTTTT; J gene: TRBJ2-2; D gene: -; clone size: -; CDR3 length: 17; V gene: TRBV4-2
CDR3 protein: CASRDRGSGNTIYF; CDR3 DNA: TGTGCCAGCAGGGACAGGGGCTCTGGAAACACCATATATTTT; J gene: TRBJ1-3; D gene: TRBD1; clone size: -; CDR3 length: 14; V gene: TRBV6-5
CDR3 protein: CASSAGEINEQFF; CDR3 DNA: TGTGCCAGCTCCGCGGGGGAGATCAATGAGCAGTTCTTC; J gene: TRBJ2-1; D gene: TRBD2; clone size: -; CDR3 length: 13; V gene: TRBV18
CDR3 protein: CASRRGYADTQYF; CDR3 DNA: TGTGCCAGCCGGAGAGGATACGCAGATACGCAGTATTTT; J gene: TRBJ2-3; D gene: -; clone size: -; CDR3 length: 13; V gene: TRBV27
CDR3 protein: CASSQGVQVKETQYF; CDR3 DNA: TGCGCCAGCAGCCAAGGGGTCCAGGTAAAAGAGACCCAGTACTTC; J gene: TRBJ2-5; D gene: -; clone size: -; CDR3 length: 15; V gene: TRBV4-1
CDR3 protein: CASSVDRGGTEAFF; CDR3 DNA: TGTGCCAGCTCAGTCGACAGGGGCGGCACTGAAGCTTTCTTT; J gene: TRBJ1-1; D gene: TRBD1; clone size: once; CDR3 length: 14; V gene: TRBV18
CDR3 protein: CASNKRLGDTQYF; CDR3 DNA: TGTGCCAGCAATAAGCGACTAGGAGATACGCAGTATTTT; J gene: TRBJ2-3; D gene: -; clone size: -; CDR3 length: 13; V gene: TRBV27
CDR3 protein: CASNPQGADQPQHF; CDR3 DNA: TGTGCCAGCAACCCCCAGGGGGCGGATCAGCCCCAGCATTTT; J gene: TRBJ1-5; D gene: TRBD1; clone size: -; CDR3 length: 14; V gene: TRBV2
CDR3 protein: CSASNRGVSPLHF; CDR3 DNA: TGCAGTGCTAGTAACAGGGGCGTCTCACCCCTCCACTTT; J gene: TRBJ1-6; D gene: TRBD1; clone size: -; CDR3 length: 13; V gene: TRBV20-1
CDR3 protein: CASSPAGQGTEKLFF; CDR3 DNA: TGCGCCAGCAGCCCCGCGGGACAGGGGACTGAAAAACTGTTTTTT; J gene: TRBJ1-4; D gene: TRBD1; clone size: -; CDR3 length: 15; V gene: TRBV4-1
CDR3 protein: CASSASGTGELFF; CDR3 DNA: TGCGCCAGCAGCGCTAGCGGGACCGGGGAGCTGTTTTTT; J gene: TRBJ2-2; D gene: TRBD2; clone size: -; CDR3 length: 13; V gene: TRBV10-1
CDR3 protein: CASSQDRAAGPFF; CDR3 DNA: TGTGCCAGCAGCCAAGATCGGGCAGCGGGACCTTTCTTC; J gene: TRBJ2-1; D gene: TRBD2; clone size: once; CDR3 length: 13; V gene: TRBV3-1/TRBV3-2